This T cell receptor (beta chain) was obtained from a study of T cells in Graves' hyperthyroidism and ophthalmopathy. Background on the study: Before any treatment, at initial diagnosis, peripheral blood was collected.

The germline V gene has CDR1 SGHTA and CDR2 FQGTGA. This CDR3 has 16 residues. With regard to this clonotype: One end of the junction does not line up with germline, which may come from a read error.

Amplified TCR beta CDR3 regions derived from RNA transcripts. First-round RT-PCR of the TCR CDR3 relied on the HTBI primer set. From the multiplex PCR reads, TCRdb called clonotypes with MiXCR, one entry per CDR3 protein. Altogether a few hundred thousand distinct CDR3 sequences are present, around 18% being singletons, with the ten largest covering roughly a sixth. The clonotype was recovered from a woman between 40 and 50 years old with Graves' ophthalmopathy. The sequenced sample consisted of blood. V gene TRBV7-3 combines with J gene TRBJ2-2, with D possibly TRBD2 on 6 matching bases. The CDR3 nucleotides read TGTGCCATCAGCTCGCCGCCCGGGACTCACACCGGGGAGCTGTTTTTT. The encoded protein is CAISSPPGTHTGELFF.